Listed below are T cell receptor beta chains from one sample, sequenced in a study of post-analysis software for immune sequencing data. One entry per CDR3 protein results from TCRdb running MiXCR on the PCR reads. The sample yields hundreds of thousands of distinct CDR3 sequences, about 32% seen once. Sequenced: blood. These TCRs come from a girl aged 5-17 years with multiple sclerosis. CDR3s include the opening cysteine and the closing phenylalanine or tryptophan. A D gene is named only where the DNA matches it firmly. Part of the rows lack a size; the others show once, few, many or a class for expanded clones.

J	size	V	length	D	DNA	CDR3
TRBJ2-5	NA	TRBV15	15	NA	TGTGCCACCAGCTTTTCGCTAGCCAGGGAAGAGACCCAGTACTTC	CATSFSLAREETQYF
TRBJ2-1	NA	TRBV12-3/TRBV12-4	15	TRBD2	TGTGCCAGCAGCTTCGGAGCGGGGGGGCCGAATGAGCAGTTCTTC	CASSFGAGGPNEQFF
TRBJ2-1	NA	TRBV5-1	15	TRBD1	TGCGCCAGCAGCTTGGGACAGGGGAATATATATGAGCAGTTCTTC	CASSLGQGNIYEQFF
TRBJ1-6	NA	TRBV4-2	13	NA	TGTGCCACCCAAGTGGATAATAATTCACCCCTCCACTTT	CATQVDNNSPLHF
TRBJ2-1	NA	TRBV3-1	12	NA	TGTGCCAGCAGCCAAACTGAGCATGAGCAGTTCTTC	CASSQTEHEQFF
TRBJ2-1	few	TRBV20-1	15	NA	TGCAGTGCTGGGAACTGGTTAGGGCCCTACAATGAGCAGTTCTTC	CSAGNWLGPYNEQFF
TRBJ2-5	few	TRBV2	17	TRBD2	TGTGCCAGCAGTGAGGGTACTAGCGGGGGGAGTCAAGAGACCCAGTACTTC	CASSEGTSGGSQETQYF
TRBJ1-1	NA	TRBV7-2	14	NA	TGTGCCAGCAGCCGAGCGGGACAGAACACTGAAGCTTTCTTT	CASSRAGQNTEAFF
TRBJ1-4	NA	TRBV20-1	13	NA	TGCAGTGCTAGTTTGGGGACGCGTGAAAAACTGTTTTTT	CSASLGTREKLFF
TRBJ2-1	NA	TRBV5-1	15	TRBD2	TGCGCCAGCAGCTTGGACGGGAGGGTGGTAAATGAGCAGTTCTTC	CASSLDGRVVNEQFF
TRBJ1-4	NA	TRBV7-9	17	TRBD1	TGTGCCAGCAGCCCCAGGGACAGGGGTGGGACTAATGAAAAACTGTTTTTT	CASSPRDRGGTNEKLFF
TRBJ2-7	NA	TRBV7-2	16	NA	TGTGCCAGCAGCTTAGTCCCGGGCCCCCTCTCCTACGAGCAGTACTTC	CASSLVPGPLSYEQYF
TRBJ2-3	few	TRBV28	13	TRBD1	TGTGCCACGAGGGGGCTAAATCAGGATACGCAGTATTTT	CATRGLNQDTQYF
TRBJ2-2	few	TRBV20-1	16	TRBD2	TGCAGTGCTAAAGACTCGGGGACTAGCGGGAGCGGGGAGCTGTTTTTT	CSAKDSGTSGSGELFF
TRBJ2-7	NA	TRBV5-5	17	TRBD2	TGTGCCAGCAGCTTGATGAGAGGACTAGCGGGGGGGTACGAGCAGTACTTC	CASSLMRGLAGGYEQYF
TRBJ2-5	few	TRBV24-1	17	NA	TGTGCCACCAGTGATCGGTCTTTGTCTAGCTCGCGAGAGACCCAGTACTTC	CATSDRSLSSSRETQYF
TRBJ2-5	few	TRBV4-3	16	TRBD1	TGCGCCAGCAGCCAGCAGGCCGGGACAGGGCGGCGAGAGCAGTACTTC	CASSQQAGTGRREQYF
TRBJ1-2	NA	TRBV29-1	14	TRBD1	TGCAGCGTGGAACGGGGACAGGGTCTGGGTGGCTACACCTTC	CSVERGQGLGGYTF
TRBJ2-1	NA	TRBV20-1	17	TRBD2	TGCAGTGCTAGAGATCCACTCGGGGGAGGGCCAGACAATGAGCAGTTCTTC	CSARDPLGGGPDNEQFF
TRBJ1-1	NA	TRBV6-6	14	NA	TGTGCCAGCAGTCCCGAACCCGGGCGGACTGAAGCTTTCTTT	CASSPEPGRTEAFF
TRBJ2-5	once	TRBV5-1	15	TRBD1	TGCACCAGCAGCTTAACCCCCGGGACAGAAGAGACCCAGTACTTC	CTSSLTPGTEETQYF
TRBJ2-3	NA	TRBV20-1	14	NA	TGCAGTGCTAGAGTTCCTCGGGAGTTGGATACGCAGTATTTT	CSARVPRELDTQYF
TRBJ1-2	few	TRBV28	14	NA	TGTGCCAGCAGCAAGGGTTTGACTAACTATGGCTACACCTTC	CASSKGLTNYGYTF
TRBJ1-3	NA	TRBV5-1	13	NA	TGCGCCAGCAGTCCCCTCTCTGGAAACACCATATATTTT	CASSPLSGNTIYF
TRBJ2-1	NA	TRBV12-3/TRBV12-4	12	NA	TGTGCCGGCAGTTTTATCAGCGTTGAGCAGTTCTTC	CAGSFISVEQFF
TRBJ2-5	NA	TRBV15	16	NA	TGTGCCACCAGCCCAGGCACCGGAGATGGGCAAGAGACCCAGTACTTC	CATSPGTGDGQETQYF
TRBJ1-1	NA	TRBV5-1	14	NA	TGCGCCAGCTACCATGGACGGCAGAACACTGAAGCTTTCTTT	CASYHGRQNTEAFF
TRBJ2-5	NA	TRBV7-2	12	NA	TGTGCCAGCAGCCAACTAGGTAATGAGCAGTACTTC	CASSQLGNEQYF
TRBJ1-2	NA	TRBV7-2	14	NA	TGTGCCAGCAGCCCGGGGGACCCGAGGGGGGGCTACACCTTC	CASSPGDPRGGYTF
TRBJ1-5	once	TRBV6-2/TRBV6-3	12	NA	TGTGCCAGCACCCGGGGCAATCAGCCCCAGCATTTT	CASTRGNQPQHF
TRBJ1-6	few	TRBV5-1	16	NA	TGCGCCAGCAGCTTATTGCCCAGGGAAGTGGATTCACCCCTCCACTTT	CASSLLPREVDSPLHF
TRBJ1-2	NA	TRBV27	14	NA	TGTGCCAGCAGTTCAGGGTGGGAAAACTATGGCTACACCTTC	CASSSGWENYGYTF
TRBJ2-7	NA	TRBV6-5	16	NA	TGTGCCAGCAGTTACTCGTTCGGGCGTCAGGCTTACGAGCAGTACTTC	CASSYSFGRQAYEQYF
TRBJ2-7	many	TRBV29-1	14	TRBD1	TGCAGCGTTGAAGAGATGACAGGGTCCTACGAGCAGTACTTC	CSVEEMTGSYEQYF
TRBJ2-1	few	TRBV27	15	TRBD1	TGTGCCAGCAGACCAAGACAGGGAATTTACAATGAGCAGTTCTTC	CASRPRQGIYNEQFF
TRBJ1-2	NA	TRBV4-2	13	NA	TGTGCCAGCAGCCACACCCAGAGTGATGGCTACACCTTC	CASSHTQSDGYTF
TRBJ1-2	NA	TRBV7-2	16	NA	TGTGCCAGCAGCTTAGTTGGGGGGGGGACCAACTATGGCTACACCTTC	CASSLVGGGTNYGYTF
TRBJ2-2	few	TRBV25-1	11	NA	TGTGCCAGCAGTGAAGCCGGGGAGCTGTTTTTT	CASSEAGELFF